This TCR beta chain was sequenced in a study of blood T cells in healthy people across ages. Study-wide results and caveats: With unsorted PBMCs, a conclusive comparison of naive versus antigen-experienced cells was not possible. Strong correlation linked observed beta diversity and percent naive T cells.

A second 7 to 11 cycle PCR used barcoded and J-beta primers. Every cDNA molecule carried a tag from a template-switch adaptor bearing 12 random nucleotides. TCRdb called the 5' RACE reads again in MiXCR, with one record for every CDR3 protein. Seen here are hundreds of thousands of distinct CDR3 sequences, around a fifth observed once, and the top ten hold roughly 3.9%. At least ten counts were recorded for this clonotype. Antigen: not known. The CDR3 spans 15 residues. The V end lost 3 bases, the J end lost 0 bases, and 13 bases lay between the germline ends. In germline, CDR1 is DFQATT, CDR2 SNEGSKA (reference sequence).

The specimen sequenced was blood. The receptor comes from a man in his 70s in good health. The genes are TRBV20-1 and TRBJ2-3, with D perhaps TRBD2 (6 bases). The CDR3 loop reads CSASSPGTSTDTQYF. The CDR3, as DNA: TGCAGTGCTAGTTCCCCCGGGACTAGCACAGATACGCAGTATTTT.